The TCR beta chain described here comes from a study of molecular identifiers for immune sequencing clone quantification. Study results and limitations: Effector cells had over 97% of their molecules in clones above 20 RNA copies, while naive cells had under 1%.

TCRdb re-derived calls from the PCR reads in MiXCR, one entry per CDR3 protein. The top ten clones hold roughly 1% of a sample with some 97,000 distinct CDR3 sequences, 24% of them seen once. Comments on this clonotype: The target antigen is unknown.

The CDR3 has 14 amino acids. The V gene end was trimmed by 6 bases and the J gene end by 12 bases; junction bases not matched to a gene: 8. CDR1 and CDR2 (germline): MNHEY, SMNVEV (reference sequence). The genes are TRBV27 and TRBJ2-1, with 13 bases that match TRBD2. This receptor was obtained from a human donor in good health. Some libraries in this study had Jurkat cell RNA spiked in. Sequenced sample: naive CD8+ T cells from blood, with Jurkat cell RNA spiked in. This sample's subset: FACS-sorted CD8+CD4-CCR7+CD45RA+ naive T cells. The CDR3 DNA sequence: TGTGCCAGCAGACTAGCGGGAGGGCCTGGTGGGCAGTTCTTC. This translates into CASRLAGGPGGQFF.